The 21 T cell receptor beta chains reported below all come from one sample, sequenced in a study of OX40 agonist ivuxolimab in advanced cancers. This table comes from immunoSEQ multiplex PCR, and its TCRdb copy is limited to in-frame clones, with some not included. The sample holds more than 65,000 clones, roughly 78% seen once. The specimen was CD4+ or CD8+ T cells sorted from blood, collected in a trial of the OX40 agonist ivuxolimab. The receptors shown here come from an adult with an advanced solid tumor such as melanoma, head and neck, liver or kidney cancer.

This clone was observed once. The rearrangement links TRBV5-4 to TRBJ2-3; 7 bases are shared with TRBD2. Germline loops: CDR1 SGHNT, CDR2 YYREEE (reference sequence). Germline trimming cut 6 bases from V and 1 base from J; bases unmatched to any gene: 8. CDR3 size: 15 residues. The CDR3 loop is CASTRRSGGTDTQYF. The CDR3 DNA reads as TGTGCCAGCACTCGGAGGAGCGGGGGCACAGATACGCAGTATTTT.

The chain couples TRBV18 to TRBJ2-3; 11 positions agree with TRBD1. This CDR3 has 14 residues. V shed 3 bases, J shed 7 bases, and the junction held 3 bases outside the gene matches. Germline values: CDR1 KGHSH, CDR2 LQKENI. CDR3 nucleotide sequence: TGTGCCAGCTCACCCGGGACAGGGGGAAATACGCAGTATTTT. This sequence encodes CASSPGTGGNTQYF.

The chain combines TRBV13 with TRBJ2-4; D ambiguous. In germline, CDR1 is PRHDT, CDR2 FYEKMQ (reference sequence). The germline V and J ends were trimmed by 3 bases and 7 bases, with 10 bases remaining between them. The CDR3 is 13 amino acids. The CDR3 DNA reads TGTGCCAGCAGCTTTAACAAGAGGAACATTCAGTACTTC. Translating it yields CASSFNKRNIQYF.

A few counts support this clone. The chain carries TRBV6-1 and TRBJ2-7, with D tentatively TRBD1 or TRBD2 (5 bases each). Between the trimmed V and J ends, which lost 0 bases and 2 bases, there was a span of 8 bases. The CDR3 has 14 residues. Germline CDR1 reads MNHNS; CDR2 reads SASEGT. Here the CDR3 DNA reads TGTGCCAGCAGTGAAGCTGGGGACCCCTACGAGCAGTACTTC. Translating it yields CASSEAGDPYEQYF.

This clone was counted a single time. This chain joins TRBV30 and TRBJ1-4; 9 positions match TRBD1. In germline, CDR1 is GTSNPN, CDR2 SVGIG (reference sequence). The CDR3 consists of 17 residues. V was clipped by 5 bases and J by 7 bases; unmatched bases: 17. The CDR3 coding sequence is TGTGCCTGGGGCACCGGGACAGGGCGGTTATTGTTTGAAAAACTGTTTTTT. Translated: CAWGTGTGRLLFEKLFF.

This chain joins TRBV19 and TRBJ1-1, with TRBD1 as a possible D gene (5 bases). Germline-derived CDR1 and CDR2 are LNHDA and SQIVND (reference sequence). Trimming pared 7 bases from V and 6 bases from J, leaving 15 bases between. The CDR3 contains 13 residues. The CDR3 coding sequence is TGTGCCAGTATTGAGAGGGACGGATCTGAAGCTTTCTTT. Translated: CASIERDGSEAFF. The full variable domain, with the rest looked up from reference TRBV19 and TRBJ1-1, is DGGITQSPKYLFRKEGQNVTLSCEQNLNHDAMYWYRQDPGQGLRLIYYSQIVNDFQKGDIAEGYSVSREKKESFPLTVTSAQKNPTAFYLCASIERDGSEAFFGQGTRLTVV.

The chain carries TRBV7-8 and TRBJ1-5, with TRBD1 as a possible D gene (5 bases). The V end lost 1 base, the J end lost 10 bases, and 11 bases lay between the germline ends. The CDR3 is 13 residues long. The germline V gene encodes CDR1 SGHVS and CDR2 FQNEAQ. The CDR3 bases are TGTGCCAGCAGCTTAGGAGGGGATCGACCCCAGCATTTT. Its protein product is CASSLGGDRPQHF.

The chain uses TRBV7-2 and TRBJ1-1; maybe TRBD1 (6 bases). Trimming took off 5 bases at V and 5 bases at J, with 15 bases between the two ends. Per the germline V gene, CDR1 is SGHTA and CDR2 is FQGNSA. The CDR3 spans 14 residues. The CDR3 DNA sequence: TGTGCCAGCAGCCTACAGGGAGGGGGAACTGAAGCTTTCTTT. This encodes CASSLQGGGTEAFF.

The chain links TRBV7-2 to TRBJ1-5; D unclear. V was clipped by 5 bases and J by 3 bases, with 11 bases between them. The CDR3 sequence is 14 residues long. The germline gives CDR1 SGHTA, CDR2 FQGNSA. CDR3 sequence (DNA): TGTGCCAGCAGCCTCGGTGGGAACAATCAGCCCCAGCATTTT. Protein sequence: CASSLGGNNQPQHF.

This clone was observed a handful of times. The V and J genes are TRBV7-2 and TRBJ1-5, with D possibly matching TRBD1 (5 bases). The germline V gene has CDR1 SGHTA and CDR2 FQGNSA. The CDR3 covers 14 residues. Trimming took off 2 bases at V and 2 bases at J, with 7 bases between the two ends. CDR3 in DNA: TGTGCCAGCAGCTTAACAGGTGGCAATCAGCCCCAGCATTTT. Amino acid sequence: CASSLTGGNQPQHF.

The chain has TRBV27 and TRBJ1-1, with 7 nucleotides matching TRBD1. The length of the CDR3 is 15 residues. Germline V gives CDR1 MNHEY, CDR2 SMNVEV (reference sequence). After removal of 5 bases from V and 1 base from J, the junction contained 7 bases not matched to a gene. CDR3 nucleotides: TGTGCCAGCAGTCCCGGGACAGTTCGGAACACTGAAGCTTTCTTT. Translated: CASSPGTVRNTEAFF.

This chain connects TRBV6-1 to TRBJ2-7; D may be TRBD2 (5 bases). The V and J ends lost 2 bases and 6 bases respectively, with 17 bases between them. The CDR3 sequence is 15 residues long. Germline CDR1 MNHNS, CDR2 SASEGT. In DNA form, the CDR3 reads TGTGCCAGCAGTGAAAGTGCAGGCAGCCGGGGCGAGCAGTACTTC. This codes for CASSESAGSRGEQYF.

The V call is TRBV11-2, the J call TRBJ1-3; unclear D gene. CDR1 and CDR2 from the germline V gene are SGHAT and FQNNGV. Trimming pared 0 bases from V and 9 bases from J, leaving 9 bases between. The CDR3 totals 13 residues. In DNA form, the CDR3 reads TGTGCCAGCAGCTTAGATTTCAAGACCACCATATATTTT. As protein: CASSLDFKTTIYF.

The V call is TRBV5-6, the J call TRBJ2-7, with D perhaps being TRBD1 or TRBD2 (5 bases each). CDR1 and CDR2 (germline): SGHDT, YYEEEE. The CDR3 is made up of 15 amino acids. With 4 bases removed from V and 2 bases from J, the gap between germline ends came to 16 bases. The CDR3 nucleotides read TGTGCCAGCAGCCGGGGCCTCCTGGCCCCCTACGAGCAGTACTTC. It codes for CASSRGLLAPYEQYF.

The chain uses TRBV6-6 and TRBJ2-4; TRBD2 might be the D (7 bases). Trimming pared 8 bases from V and 0 bases from J, leaving 17 bases between. The CDR3 runs to 16 residues. Germline CDR1 and CDR2: MNHNY and SVGAGI (reference sequence). In nucleotides, the CDR3 is TGTGCCAGCCTTCGAGGGGGGGGGCTAGCCAAAAACATTCAGTACTTC. This codes for CASLRGGGLAKNIQYF.

The chain links TRBV30 to TRBJ2-5; D not certain. CDR1 and CDR2 (germline): GTSNPN, SVGIG (reference sequence). Trimming pared 1 base from V and 2 bases from J, leaving 11 bases between. This CDR3 region has 14 residues. The CDR3 DNA is TGTGCCTGGAGTGCCAGCCGGGCACAAGAGACCCAGTACTTC. Translated: CAWSASRAQETQYF.

J is TRBJ2-7 and V is TRBV28, with D hard to call. The germline V and J ends were trimmed by 1 base and 4 bases, with 17 bases remaining between them. Germline values: CDR1 MDHEN, CDR2 SYDVKM. The CDR3 covers 16 residues. CDR3 coding DNA: TGTGCCAGCAGTTTATTTGCAGGCGACAACTGGTACGAGCAGTACTTC. The encoded protein is CASSLFAGDNWYEQYF.

The chain links TRBV19 to TRBJ1-1, with D possibly matching TRBD1 (5 bases). There are 17 residues in the CDR3. With 2 bases removed from V and 0 bases from J, the gap between germline ends came to 16 bases. Germline CDR1 and CDR2: LNHDA and SQIVND (reference sequence). This CDR3 is CASSIPNGGPMNTEAFF. The CDR3 bases are TGTGCCAGTAGTATACCCAATGGGGGTCCAATGAACACTGAAGCTTTCTTT.

The V call is TRBV19, the J call TRBJ1-5, with 7 positions matching TRBD1. The V gene's germline CDR1 is LNHDA and CDR2 SQIVND (reference sequence). J gave up 0 bases and V 8 bases, and 4 bases lay outside the gene matches. The CDR3 loop spans 14 amino acids. CDR3 protein: CASRGTASNQPQHF. CDR3 bases: TGTGCCAGTCGAGGGACAGCTAGCAATCAGCCCCAGCATTTT.

The chain uses TRBV5-6 and TRBJ2-5; 9 positions match TRBD1. Germline V gene lookup returns CDR1 SGHDT and CDR2 YYEEEE. The V and J ends lost 4 bases and 2 bases, in that order; junction bases with no gene match: 9. The CDR3 loop spans 16 amino acids. The CDR3 reads CASSPRRTGEQETQYF. The CDR3 DNA is TGTGCCAGCAGCCCCCGCCGGACAGGGGAACAAGAGACCCAGTACTTC.

V is TRBV29-1 and J is TRBJ1-2; maybe TRBD1 (5 bases). V lost 6 bases and J 3 bases, leaving 11 bases between the germline ends. Germline CDR1 reads SQVTM; CDR2 reads ANQGSEA. The CDR3 length is 12 residues. The CDR3 region has the DNA TGCAGCGTGGGGGACGGCTACTATGGCTACACCTTC. Its translation: CSVGDGYYGYTF.